Listed here are 25 T cell receptor beta chains from one sample, sequenced in a study of CD8 T cells in Susac syndrome. Random hexamers served to reverse transcribe about 0.45 to 1 ug RNA. TCRdb used MiXCR to reprocess the immunoSEQ multiplex PCR reads, holding one entry per CDR3 protein. The sample contains 90,000 to 150,000 distinct CDR3 sequences, around 94% of which appear only once. Sample: CD4+ T cells from PBMCs. These receptor sequences come from a human donor in good health.

This clonotype was seen a handful of times. CDR3 nucleotides: TGTGCCAGCTCACCACTAGCGGGAGGCTACGAGCAGTACTTC. Translated: CASSPLAGGYEQYF. This chain connects TRBV18 to TRBJ2-7; 10 bases map to TRBD2. The CDR3 covers 14 residues. CDR1 and CDR2 (germline): KGHSH, LQKENI. Germline trimming cut 1 base from V and 3 bases from J; bases unmatched to any gene: 0.

This CDR3 reads CASSHKRGAQSSGNTIYF. The CDR3 DNA is TGTGCCAGCAGTCACAAAAGAGGCGCCCAGAGCTCTGGAAACACCATATATTTT. This chain joins TRBV4-2 and TRBJ1-3; D unresolved. The CDR3 spans 18 residues. Deletions cut 6 bases from V and 0 bases from J, with 21 bases between. Germline assignment: CDR1 LGHNA and CDR2 YNFKEQ.

This rearrangement joins TRBV5-1 to TRBJ2-4; D gene ambiguous. Germline V gene sequence: CDR1 SGHRS, CDR2 YFSETQ. This CDR3 has 15 amino acids. The germline V and J ends were trimmed by 2 bases and 0 bases, with 9 bases remaining between them. CDR3 DNA sequence: TGCGCCAGCAGCTTCAACGGCCTAGCCAAAAACATTCAGTACTTC. It is translated as CASSFNGLAKNIQYF.

The genes are TRBV27 and TRBJ2-6, with TRBD1 identical over 9 bases. This CDR3 comprises 17 residues. CDR1 is MNHEY and CDR2 is SMNVEV in the germline V gene (reference sequence). The junction had 7 bases not matched to a gene; V was cut back by 6 bases and J by 1 base. Written as DNA, the CDR3 is TGTGCCAGCAGCGTCGGGACAGGGAAATCTGGGGCCAACGTCCTGACTTTC. Protein product: CASSVGTGKSGANVLTF.

The CDR3 loop is CASSPGGSTEAFF. CDR3 nucleotide sequence: TGTGCCAGCTCACCAGGCGGTAGCACTGAAGCTTTCTTT. The V gene is TRBV18, the J gene TRBJ1-1; D is unresolved. The CDR3 extends over 13 amino acids. Germline-derived CDR1 and CDR2 are KGHSH and LQKENI. V shed 2 bases and J shed 4 bases, with 8 bases lying between them.

The V gene is TRBV5-6, the J gene TRBJ2-7, with TRBD1 matching over 7 bases. The CDR3 is made up of 16 amino acids. The trim removed 4 bases at V and 4 bases at J, leaving 14 bases unmatched. Germline CDR1 SGHDT, CDR2 YYEEEE. As DNA, the CDR3 is TGTGCCAGCAGCCTCCCAACCGGGACAGATGGATACGAGCAGTACTTC. Its translation: CASSLPTGTDGYEQYF.

This chain links TRBV25-1 with TRBJ1-4; D is unclear. Germline CDR1 and CDR2: MGHDK and SYGVNS. CDR3 length: 16 residues. Trimming pared 4 bases from V and 2 bases from J, leaving 14 bases between. The CDR3 region has the DNA TGTGCCAGCAGTGGGGAGTTTTTAGGGACTAATGAAAAACTGTTTTTT. Residues: CASSGEFLGTNEKLFF.

The genes are TRBV7-2 and TRBJ2-7, with D possibly TRBD1 on 6 matching bases. The CDR3 covers 15 residues. Germline V lookup: CDR1 SGHTA, CDR2 FQGNSA. Trimming left V 1 base short and J 3 bases short, with 13 bases between. CDR3 residues: CASSLDRVSIYEQYF. Here the CDR3 DNA reads TGTGCCAGCAGCTTAGACAGGGTTTCAATCTACGAGCAGTACTTC.

V and J are TRBV28 and TRBJ2-5; D is possibly TRBD1 (6 bases). V shed 3 bases and J shed 5 bases, with 13 bases lying between them. Looked up from germline, CDR1 is MDHEN and CDR2 is SYDVKM. The CDR3 has 14 amino acids. CDR3 bases: TGTGCCAGCAGTTTGACGCGGACAGTTGAGACCCAGTACTTC. Its translation: CASSLTRTVETQYF. The whole variable domain, filled in from reference TRBV28 and TRBJ2-5, reads DVKVTQSSRYLVKRTGEKVFLECVQDMDHENMFWYRQDPGLGLRLIYFSYDVKMKEKGDIPEGYSVSREKKERFSLILESASTNQTSMYLCASSLTRTVETQYFGPGTRLLVL.

The rearrangement uses TRBV5-1 and TRBJ2-3; 7 bases are shared with TRBD1. The V gene end was trimmed by 2 bases and the J gene end by 6 bases; junction bases not matched to a gene: 6. The CDR3 runs to 14 residues. Germline V gives CDR1 SGHRS, CDR2 YFSETQ. This CDR3 reads CASSFLGTDDTQYF. CDR3 in DNA: TGCGCCAGCAGCTTCCTAGGGACAGATGATACGCAGTATTTT.

V and J are TRBV5-6 and TRBJ1-3, with D unclear. CDR3 length equals 15 residues. Trimming stripped 0 bases from V and 1 base from J, with 8 bases between. The germline V gene encodes CDR1 SGHDT and CDR2 YYEEEE. CDR3: CASSLAHGSGNTIYF. The CDR3 DNA reads as TGTGCCAGCAGCTTGGCCCATGGGTCTGGAAACACCATATATTTT. The full variable domain, rest sourced from reference TRBV5-6 and TRBJ1-3, is DAGVTQSPTHLIKTRGQQVTLRCSPKSGHDTVSWYQQALGQGPQFIFQYYEEEERQRGNFPDRFSGHQFPNYSSELNVNALLLGDSALYLCASSLAHGSGNTIYFGEGSWLTVV.

The genes are TRBV5-1 and TRBJ2-1, with D possibly called TRBD1 or TRBD2 (5 bases each). Per the germline V gene, CDR1 is SGHRS and CDR2 is YFSETQ. This CDR3 is 16 amino acids long. V was cut by 3 bases and J by 6 bases, with 19 bases left in between. The CDR3 loop is CASSSQGNLGGNEQFF. In nucleotides, the CDR3 is TGCGCCAGCAGCTCCCAAGGGAATCTTGGGGGCAATGAGCAGTTCTTC.

The chain uses TRBV7-9 and TRBJ2-1; D call uncertain. Trimming took 5 bases from V and 0 from J, leaving 11 bases between them. The CDR3 consists of 15 residues. Germline CDR1 and CDR2: SEHNR and FQNEAQ (reference sequence). In nucleotides, the CDR3 is TGTGCCAGCAGCATACTACTGAGCTCCTACAATGAGCAGTTCTTC. This codes for CASSILLSSYNEQFF.

This chain uses TRBV24-1 with TRBJ2-3; the match to TRBD1 covers 7 bases. This CDR3 is built from 13 residues. Trimming took 9 bases from V and 3 from J; bases not matched to a gene: 5. Germline V lookup: CDR1 KGHDR, CDR2 SFDVKD. In nucleotides, the CDR3 is TGTGCCACCGGCAGGGGGACGACAGATACGCAGTATTTT. This codes for CATGRGTTDTQYF.

This clonotype was found once. This chain joins TRBV2 and TRBJ1-3; D might be TRBD1 (5 bases). Germline CDR1 is SNHLY and CDR2 is FYNNEI. V was trimmed by 3 bases and J by 3 bases, leaving 12 bases between them. The CDR3 is made up of 15 amino acids. The CDR3 region has the DNA TGTGCCAGCAGTGATTGGGGGTTCGATGGAAACACCATATATTTT. Its translation is CASSDWGFDGNTIYF. Drawing the rest from reference TRBV2 and TRBJ1-3, the complete variable domain is EPEVTQTPSHQVTQMGQEVILRCVPISNHLYFYWYRQILGQKVEFLVSFYNNEISEKSEIFDDQFSVERPDGSNFTLKIRSTKLEDSAMYFCASSDWGFDGNTIYFGEGSWLTVV.

The V call is TRBV12-3 or TRBV12-4, the J call TRBJ1-2; perhaps TRBD1 as D (5 bases). V lost 2 bases to trimming and J lost 5 bases, with 9 bases between them. There are 13 residues in the CDR3. For the CDR3, the DNA is TGTGCCAGCAGTTTAATGGGGGGTTATGGCTACACCTTC. This sequence encodes CASSLMGGYGYTF.

The chain uses TRBV18 and TRBJ1-1; D remains ambiguous. There are 13 residues in the CDR3. V was trimmed by 3 bases and J by 2 bases, leaving 7 bases between them. CDR1 and CDR2 (germline): KGHSH, LQKENI. This CDR3 is CASSPQPNTEAFF. CDR3 bases: TGTGCCAGCTCACCCCAGCCAAACACTGAAGCTTTCTTT.

The chain joins TRBV4-1 to TRBJ1-4; D not resolved. Germline lookup yields CDR1 MGHRA and CDR2 YSYEKL. Trimming stripped 1 base from V and 5 bases from J, with 20 bases between. This CDR3 is 18 amino acids long. CDR3 in DNA: TGCGCCAGCAGCCAAGGAGGGCACCCGCACGATCCAAATGAAAAACTGTTTTTT. Amino acids: CASSQGGHPHDPNEKLFF.

This chain connects TRBV19 to TRBJ1-2, with TRBD1 identical over 10 bases. V shed 10 bases and J 8 bases; nucleotides not matched to a gene: 10. The CDR3 spans 13 residues. The V gene's germline CDR1 is LNHDA and CDR2 SQIVND (reference sequence). In DNA form, the CDR3 reads TGTGCCACCGGGGACAGGGGAATTGAGGGCTACACCTTC. Protein: CATGDRGIEGYTF.

The V call is TRBV7-9, the J call TRBJ2-4; D is possibly TRBD2 (6 bases). The V end was cut by 2 bases, the J end by 1 base, with 15 bases between. Germline V gene data show CDR1 as SEHNR and CDR2 as FQNEAQ (reference sequence). The CDR3 runs 17 residues. The CDR3 coding sequence is TGTGCCAGCAGCTTAACCGGGACTGGGAGGGCCAAAAACATTCAGTACTTC. It encodes CASSLTGTGRAKNIQYF. The whole variable domain, filled in from reference TRBV7-9 and TRBJ2-4, reads DTGVSQNPRHKITKRGQNVTFRCDPISEHNRLYWYRQTLGQGPEFLTYFQNEAQLEKSRLLSDRFSAERPKGSFSTLEIQRTEQGDSAMYLCASSLTGTGRAKNIQYFGAGTRLSVL.

J is TRBJ1-1 and V is TRBV12-3 or TRBV12-4; weak D call: TRBD1 (6 bases). The CDR3 consists of 14 residues. The V end lost 6 bases, the J end lost 1 base, and 12 bases lay between the germline ends. The CDR3 DNA reads TGTGCCAGCAGGCCAGGGGCTAGGAACACTGAAGCTTTCTTT. It translates to CASRPGARNTEAFF.

This chain links TRBV12-3 or TRBV12-4 with TRBJ1-2, with a possible D match to TRBD1 (5 bases). The CDR3 is made up of 16 amino acids. The ends were cut back, 5 bases at V and 2 bases at J, with 18 bases in the middle. The CDR3 loop reads CASSPSVGWGNYGYTF. CDR3 coding DNA: TGTGCCAGCAGTCCCTCCGTCGGGTGGGGGAACTATGGCTACACCTTC.

This clonotype was counted between two and nine times. This sequence joins TRBV5-5 and TRBJ2-5, with 7 nucleotides matching TRBD1. The CDR3 totals 13 residues. Germline V lookup: CDR1 SGHKS, CDR2 YYEKEE (reference sequence). V shed 5 bases and J 2 bases; nucleotides not matched to a gene: 3. This CDR3 reads CASSSRGQETQYF. In DNA, the CDR3 is TGTGCCAGCAGTAGCAGGGGGCAAGAGACCCAGTACTTC.

This clonotype is a singleton in its sample. The chain uses TRBV30 and TRBJ2-1; 7 positions match TRBD2. CDR3 length equals 16 residues. The J segment lost 4 bases and the V segment lost 3 bases, leaving 12 bases of the junction unmatched. Germline CDR1 is GTSNPN and CDR2 is SVGIG (reference sequence). The CDR3 sequence: CAWRGGRYILYNEQFF. The CDR3 nucleotides are TGTGCCTGGAGGGGCGGGAGATACATCTTATACAATGAGCAGTTCTTC. Filled out from reference TRBV30 and TRBJ2-1, the complete variable domain reads SQTIHQWPATLVQPVGSPLSLECTVEGTSNPNLYWYRQAAGRGLQLLFYSVGIGQISSEVPQNLSASRPQDRQFILSSKKLLLSDSGFYLCAWRGGRYILYNEQFFGPGTRLTVL.

The chain joins TRBV12-3 or TRBV12-4 to TRBJ2-7; 7 nucleotides agree with TRBD2. The trim removed 8 bases at V and 0 bases at J, leaving 4 bases unmatched. This CDR3 region has 13 residues. The CDR3 sequence is CASRSGSSYEQYF. The CDR3 nucleotides are TGTGCCAGCCGTAGCGGGTCCTCCTACGAGCAGTACTTC.